The entry below describes one T cell receptor beta chain. The antigen is not known. This record comes from a study of glioma-infiltrating T cells after dendritic cell vaccination. Study outcomes and limitations: Only a small number of patients had complete blood and tumor samples.

The ends were cut back, 5 bases at V and 4 bases at J, with 4 bases in the middle. The CDR3 consists of 11 residues. Germline V gene lookup returns CDR1 MDHEN and CDR2 SYDVKM. The method was immunoSEQ multiplex PCR; TCRdb's version includes in-frame clones alone and lacks a portion of them. There are about 64,000 clones in the sample; 75% to 90% occur only once, and 9.2% lies in the top ten. The chain carries TRBV28 and TRBJ2-3; D call uncertain. The sequencing used blood, collected before dendritic cell vaccination. The origin of this receptor is a human donor with glioblastoma. Here the CDR3 reads CASSRSDTQYF. DNA of the CDR3: TGTGCCAGCAGTCGTTCAGATACGCAGTATTTT.